This entry concerns a single T cell receptor (beta chain). The sample comes from a study of PD-L1 blockade in urothelial cancer. About the study: Males with urothelial cancer arising in the bladder constituted about 85% of the roughly 30 patients. Across blood samples, T cells had a median count of approximately 140,000.

Time point of the sample: peripheral blood 6 weeks after treatment start. Germline V gives CDR1 LNHDA, CDR2 SQIVND (reference sequence). The J segment lost 5 bases and the V segment lost 3 bases, leaving 1 base of the junction unmatched. The CDR3 loop spans 15 amino acids. Libraries were prepared by immunoSEQ multiplex PCR; TCRdb keeps only in-frame clonotypes and omits some of them. The data contain 20,000 to 25,000 clones, more than 75% of them singletons. Specimen: PBMCs, collected around atezolizumab (anti-PD-L1) treatment. The genes are TRBV19 and TRBJ1-6; 10 bases line up with TRBD1. This receptor was identified in an older woman with urothelial cancer. The chain's CDR3 is CASSIDRGHNSPLHF. Written as DNA, the CDR3 is TGTGCCAGTAGTATCGACAGGGGGCATAATTCACCCCTCCACTTT.